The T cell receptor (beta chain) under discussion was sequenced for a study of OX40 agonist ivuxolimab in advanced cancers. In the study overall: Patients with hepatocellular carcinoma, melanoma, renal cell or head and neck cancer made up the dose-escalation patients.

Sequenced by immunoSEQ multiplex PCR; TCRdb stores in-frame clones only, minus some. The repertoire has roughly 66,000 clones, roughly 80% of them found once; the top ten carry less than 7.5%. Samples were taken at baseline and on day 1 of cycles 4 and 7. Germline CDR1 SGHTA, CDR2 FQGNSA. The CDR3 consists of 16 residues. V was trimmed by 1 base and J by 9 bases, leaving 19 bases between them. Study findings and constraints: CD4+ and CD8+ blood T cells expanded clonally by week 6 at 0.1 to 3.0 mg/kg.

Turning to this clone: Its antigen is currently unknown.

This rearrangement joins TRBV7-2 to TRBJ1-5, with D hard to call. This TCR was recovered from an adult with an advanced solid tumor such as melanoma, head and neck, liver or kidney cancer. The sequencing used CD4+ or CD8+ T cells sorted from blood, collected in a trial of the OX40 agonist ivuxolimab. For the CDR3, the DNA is TGTGCCAGCAGCTTAGAGGCTCCAACACACCAGATGCCCCAGCATTTT. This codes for CASSLEAPTHQMPQHF. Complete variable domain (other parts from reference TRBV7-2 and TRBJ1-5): GAGVSQSPSNKVTEKGKDVELRCDPISGHTALYWYRQSLGQGLEFLIYFQGNSAPDKSGLPSDRFSAERTGGSVSTLTIQRTQQEDSAVYLCASSLEAPTHQMPQHFGDGTRLSIL.